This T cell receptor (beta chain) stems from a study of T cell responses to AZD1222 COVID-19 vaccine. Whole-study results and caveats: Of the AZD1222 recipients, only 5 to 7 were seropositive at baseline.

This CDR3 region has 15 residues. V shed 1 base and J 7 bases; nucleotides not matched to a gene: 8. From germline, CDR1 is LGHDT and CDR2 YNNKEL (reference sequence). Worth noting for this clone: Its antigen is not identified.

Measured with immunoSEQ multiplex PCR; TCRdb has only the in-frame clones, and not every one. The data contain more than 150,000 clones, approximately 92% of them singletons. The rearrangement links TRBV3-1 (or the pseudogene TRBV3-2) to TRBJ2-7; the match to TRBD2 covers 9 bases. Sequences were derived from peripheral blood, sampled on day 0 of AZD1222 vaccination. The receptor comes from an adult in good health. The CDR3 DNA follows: TGTGCCAGCAGCCAAGGAGGCGGGAGGGCAAGGGAGCAGTACTTC. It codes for CASSQGGGRAREQYF.